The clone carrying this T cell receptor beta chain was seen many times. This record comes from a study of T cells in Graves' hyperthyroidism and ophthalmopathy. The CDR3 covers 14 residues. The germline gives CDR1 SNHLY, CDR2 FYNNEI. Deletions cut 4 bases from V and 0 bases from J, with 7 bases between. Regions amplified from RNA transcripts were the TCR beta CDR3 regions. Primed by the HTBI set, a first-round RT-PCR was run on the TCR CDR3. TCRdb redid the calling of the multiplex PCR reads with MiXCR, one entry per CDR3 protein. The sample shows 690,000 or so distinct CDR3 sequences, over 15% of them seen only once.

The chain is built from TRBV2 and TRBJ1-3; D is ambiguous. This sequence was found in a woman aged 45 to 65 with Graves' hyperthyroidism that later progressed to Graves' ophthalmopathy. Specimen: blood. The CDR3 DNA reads TGTGCCAGCAGTGCCATGATCTCTGGAAACACCATATATTTT. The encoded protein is CASSAMISGNTIYF.